Sequencing of this T cell receptor (beta chain) was carried out in a study of CD8+CD57+ T cells in acquired aplastic anemia (dated by TCRdb to between 2018 and 2020). General notes on the study: On average, sorted CD4+ and CD8+ cells yielded around 3.4 ug of extracted DNA, with a range of about 0.19 to 30 ug. An average of roughly 10 million reads for CD4+ cells and 11.0 million reads for CD8+ cells was obtained from healthy donor samples. Study-wide findings and limitations: Between patients and healthy controls, no significant difference in CD8+ Simpson's diversity was found (P=0.060). Although roughly 29 CD8+ CDR3 sequences were shared by patients and controls, these sequences appeared highly expressed in patients and within the immunodominant clones of patients.

For CDR1 and CDR2, the germline V gene lists SNHLY and FYNNEI. The CDR3 starts with the cysteine, ends with the phenylalanine, and has 13 residues. Only CDR3 DNA remains: 39 bases, in frame from the first base. V lost 7 bases and J lost 1 base; the stretch between them is 10 bases long. Genomic DNA was used as template for profiling of TCR beta VDJ combinations and CDR3 sequences. An Illumina HiSeq 2000 was the platform used for TCR repertoire sequencing. In the authors' own workflow: TRBV/TRBJ rearrangement plots, CDR3 size and DJ length profiles, and Simpson's diversity index were used to assess repertoires. The most abundant DNA sequence in the deep sequencing data was taken as the immunodominant clone. CDR3 amino acid sequences were checked for sharing between subjects and were compared against published repertoires and the VDJdb database. Using fastp at Q25 and MiXCR, TCRdb reprocessed the public reads and kept productive beta chains. Merged by CDR3 protein, the rows form single entries marked with the most common genes and DNA. The authors' filters were not applied to this entry. The sample profile shows 130,000 or so distinct CDR3 sequences; 41% of them were found once. The ten biggest clones cover around 8.4% of the sample.

In this study, sorted CD4+ and CD8+ T cells from the blood of healthy subjects and of severe aplastic anemia patients had their TCR repertoires deep-sequenced. Ficoll-Paque density gradient centrifugation was used to isolate peripheral blood mononuclear cells. Before DNA extraction, CD4+ and CD8+ T cells were sorted with FACS or magnetic beads. In its sample, this clonotype was seen many times. It has no known antigen specificity. Per-base qualities were not stored, and no clone one base away is much larger. The sample was sorted CD4+, CD8+, or CD8+CD57+ T cells (not recorded which) from PBMCs. The sequence was obtained from a human donor in good health, serving as a control. The chain joins TRBV2 to TRBJ1-1; TRBD1 is perhaps the D gene, given 5 matching bases. In nucleotides, the sequence is TGTGCCAGCACGTTGACAGAGAACACTGAAGCTTTCTTT. This translates into CASTLTENTEAFF.